This T cell receptor beta chain stems from a study of OX40 agonist ivuxolimab in advanced cancers. Describing the broader study: The costimulatory receptor OX40 (CD134) was targeted by ivuxolimab, a fully human IgG2 agonistic monoclonal antibody. The dose-escalation cohort was about 86% male with a mean age of about 58 years, ranging from about 23 to 85. Among the roughly 54 dose-escalation patients, approximately 20 had hepatocellular carcinoma, 15 melanoma, 9 renal cell carcinoma and 9 head and neck cancer. Intravenous ivuxolimab was administered to patients every 2 weeks at six dose levels: 0.01, 0.1, 0.3, 1.5, 3 and 10 mg/kg. Three dose-escalation patients achieved partial responses, one with hepatocellular carcinoma and two with cutaneous melanoma. Prior anti-PD-1, anti-PD-L1 or anti-CTLA-4 therapy was permitted, and approximately 40% of dose-escalation patients had received checkpoint inhibitors. Peripheral TCRbeta sequencing was intended to test whether TCR sequence diversity was altered and clonal T-cell expansion was caused by ivuxolimab. The paper covers the monotherapy dose-escalation part of the phase I ivuxolimab trial, which included N ≈ 50 patients.

As to this clone: Its antigen is unknown. The sample holds no much larger clone one base away, and base qualities are not on file.

Ends trimmed: V by 4 bases, J by 4 bases; bases unmatched to a gene: 14. Including cysteine and phenylalanine, the CDR3 has 18 amino acids. This entry keeps only the CDR3 DNA: 54 bases, framed from base 1. CDR1 and CDR2 were assigned from the germline V gene as LGHNA and YSLEER. Genomic DNA was isolated from the sorted cells so that the TCRbeta CDR3 region could be sequenced. The immunoSEQ Assay was used to sequence the TCRbeta CDR3 regions. TCRdb stores this immuneACCESS table with in-frame sequences only. Part of the clones is absent; in the studies checked, under half of the shortfall reflects unresolved V genes, and no reason is known for the rest. Here the sample has around 95,000 clones; approximately 90% occur a single time. The ten largest clonotypes hold approximately 0.54% of the sample. The trial excluded patients who had a history of autoimmune disease or who were on systemic immunosuppression. Peripheral blood for TCR sequencing was collected from all dose cohorts at baseline, on cycle 4 day 1, and on cycle 7 day 1. Samples came from an open-label, multicenter, first-in-human phase I dose-escalation trial of ivuxolimab. Adults with locally advanced or metastatic melanoma, renal cell carcinoma, hepatocellular carcinoma or head and neck squamous cell carcinoma were enrolled in the trial. Before TCR sequencing, CD4+ and CD8+ T cells were separately sorted from peripheral blood.

Study-level results and caveats: Partial responders in the 0.1-3.0 mg/kg groups had among the lowest normalized peripheral clonal expansion, especially among CD8+ T cells. After ivuxolimab, expanded clones were on average more numerous among CD8+ T cells than among CD4+ T cells. At doses of 0.1 to 3.0 mg/kg, clonal expansion of both CD4+ and CD8+ blood T cells was observed from baseline to week 6. Which antigens the clonally expanded peripheral T cells were specific for was not determined. Low levels of normalized T-cell clonal expansion were also seen in some patients who did not respond.

The sequencing used CD4+ or CD8+ T cells sorted from blood, collected in a trial of the OX40 agonist ivuxolimab. Here the chain combines TRBV4-3 and TRBJ2-2; a stretch of 8 junction bases matches TRBD1. This receptor was taken from an adult with an advanced solid tumor such as melanoma, head and neck, liver or kidney cancer. The DNA reads as follows: TGCGCCAGCAGCCGTCGCAGAGGGGGACAGGCGGGCACCGGGGAGCTGTTTTTT. The resulting protein is CASSRRRGGQAGTGELFF.